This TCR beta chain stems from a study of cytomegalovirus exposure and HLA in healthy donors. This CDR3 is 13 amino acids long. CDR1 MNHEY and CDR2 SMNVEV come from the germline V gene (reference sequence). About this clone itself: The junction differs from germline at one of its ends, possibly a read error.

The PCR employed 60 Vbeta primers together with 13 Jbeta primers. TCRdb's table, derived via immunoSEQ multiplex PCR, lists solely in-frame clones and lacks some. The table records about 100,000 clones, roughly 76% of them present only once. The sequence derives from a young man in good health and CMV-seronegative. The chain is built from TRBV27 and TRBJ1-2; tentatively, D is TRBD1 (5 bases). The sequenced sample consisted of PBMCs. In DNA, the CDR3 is TGTGCCAGCAGTGGCTTGAGGGACTATGGCTACCCCTTC. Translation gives CASSGLRDYGYPF.